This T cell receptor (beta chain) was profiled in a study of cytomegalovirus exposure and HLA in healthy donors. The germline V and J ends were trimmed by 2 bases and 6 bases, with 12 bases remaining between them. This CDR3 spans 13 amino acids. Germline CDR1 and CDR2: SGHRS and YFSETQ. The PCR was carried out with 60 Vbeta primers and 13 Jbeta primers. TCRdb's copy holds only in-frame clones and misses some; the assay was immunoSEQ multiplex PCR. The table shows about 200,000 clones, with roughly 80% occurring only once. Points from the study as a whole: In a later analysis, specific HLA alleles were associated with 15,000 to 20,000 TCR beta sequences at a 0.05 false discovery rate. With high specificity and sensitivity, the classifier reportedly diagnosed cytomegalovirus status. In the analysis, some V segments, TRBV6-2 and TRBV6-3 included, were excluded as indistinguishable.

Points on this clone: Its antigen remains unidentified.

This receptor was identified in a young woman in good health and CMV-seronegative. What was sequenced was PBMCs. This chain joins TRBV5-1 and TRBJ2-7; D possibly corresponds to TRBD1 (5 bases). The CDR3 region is CASSFTEGVEQYF. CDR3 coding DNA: TGCGCCAGCAGCTTTACCGAAGGGGTCGAGCAGTACTTC.